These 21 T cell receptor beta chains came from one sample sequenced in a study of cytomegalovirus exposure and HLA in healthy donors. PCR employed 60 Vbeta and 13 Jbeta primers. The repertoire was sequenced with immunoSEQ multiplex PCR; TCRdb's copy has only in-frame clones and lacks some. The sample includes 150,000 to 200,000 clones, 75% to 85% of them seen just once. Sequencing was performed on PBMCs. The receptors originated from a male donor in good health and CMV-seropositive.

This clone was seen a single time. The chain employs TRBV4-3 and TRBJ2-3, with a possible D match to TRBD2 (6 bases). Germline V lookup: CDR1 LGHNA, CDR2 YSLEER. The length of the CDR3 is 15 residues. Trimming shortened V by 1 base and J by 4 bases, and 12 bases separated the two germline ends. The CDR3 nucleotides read TGCGCCAGCAGCCAAGGTGGAGGGACCTCAGATACGCAGTATTTT. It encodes CASSQGGGTSDTQYF.

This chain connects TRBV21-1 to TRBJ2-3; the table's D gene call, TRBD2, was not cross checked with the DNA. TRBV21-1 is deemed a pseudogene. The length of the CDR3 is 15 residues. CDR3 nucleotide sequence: TGTGCCAGCAGCATCTACGGGATTTTCACAGATACGCAGTATTTT. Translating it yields CASSIYGIFTDTQYF.

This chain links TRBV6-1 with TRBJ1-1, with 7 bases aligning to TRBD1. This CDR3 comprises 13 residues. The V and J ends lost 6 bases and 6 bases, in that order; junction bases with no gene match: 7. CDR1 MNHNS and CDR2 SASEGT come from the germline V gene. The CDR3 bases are TGTGCCAGCAGGATTGACAGGGCAGCTGAAGCTTTCTTT. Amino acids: CASRIDRAAEAFF.

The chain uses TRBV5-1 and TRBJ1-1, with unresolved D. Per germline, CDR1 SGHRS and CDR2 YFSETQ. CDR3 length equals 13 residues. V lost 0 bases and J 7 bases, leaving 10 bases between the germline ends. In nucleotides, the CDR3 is TGCGCCAGCAGCTTGGCCACGGGAAATGAAGCTTTCTTT. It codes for CASSLATGNEAFF.

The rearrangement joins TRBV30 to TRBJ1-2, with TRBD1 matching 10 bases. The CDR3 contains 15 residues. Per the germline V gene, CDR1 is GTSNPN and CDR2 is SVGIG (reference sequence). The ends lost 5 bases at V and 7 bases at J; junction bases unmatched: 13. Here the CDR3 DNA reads TGTGCCTGGGGAAGGGGGACAGGGGTTGTAGGTGGCTACACCTTC. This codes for CAWGRGTGVVGGYTF.

CDR3 DNA sequence: TGTGCCAGCAGCCAGACACCGGACAGGGGGTCCTATGGCTACACCTTC. Protein: CASSQTPDRGSYGYTF. This chain links TRBV7-9 with TRBJ1-2; 10 nucleotides match TRBD1. Germline V gene lookup returns CDR1 SEHNR and CDR2 FQNEAQ (reference sequence). The ends lost 5 bases at V and 4 bases at J; junction bases unmatched: 10. The CDR3 contains 16 residues.

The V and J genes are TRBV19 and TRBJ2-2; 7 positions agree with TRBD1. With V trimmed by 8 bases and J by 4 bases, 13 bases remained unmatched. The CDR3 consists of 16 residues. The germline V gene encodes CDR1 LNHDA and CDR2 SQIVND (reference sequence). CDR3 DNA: TGTGCCAGTTATACTCGACACAGGGGTTCCACCGGGGAGCTGTTTTTT. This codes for CASYTRHRGSTGELFF.

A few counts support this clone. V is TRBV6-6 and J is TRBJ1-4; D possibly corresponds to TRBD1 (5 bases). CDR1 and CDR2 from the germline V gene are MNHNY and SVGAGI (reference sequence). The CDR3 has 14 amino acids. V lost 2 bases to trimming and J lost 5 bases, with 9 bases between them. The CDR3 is CASSYRGPNEKLFF. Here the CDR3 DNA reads TGTGCCAGCAGTTACAGGGGCCCCAATGAAAAACTGTTTTTT.

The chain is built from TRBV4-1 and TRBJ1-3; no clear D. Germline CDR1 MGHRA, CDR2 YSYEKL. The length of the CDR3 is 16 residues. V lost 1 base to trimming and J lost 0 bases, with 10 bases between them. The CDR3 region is CASSQGIVLSGNTIYF. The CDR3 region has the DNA TGCGCCAGCAGCCAAGGAATAGTCCTCTCTGGAAACACCATATATTTT.

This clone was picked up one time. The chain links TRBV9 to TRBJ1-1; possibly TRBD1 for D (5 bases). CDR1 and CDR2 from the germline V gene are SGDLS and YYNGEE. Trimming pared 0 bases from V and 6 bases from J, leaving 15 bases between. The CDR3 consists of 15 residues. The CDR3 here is CASSVATAQGPEAFF. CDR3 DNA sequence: TGTGCCAGCAGCGTAGCTACGGCTCAGGGCCCTGAAGCTTTCTTT.

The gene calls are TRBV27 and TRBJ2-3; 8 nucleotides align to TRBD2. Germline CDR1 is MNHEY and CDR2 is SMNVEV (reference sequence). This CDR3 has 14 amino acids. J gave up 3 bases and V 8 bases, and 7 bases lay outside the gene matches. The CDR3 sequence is CASGGGGITDTQYF. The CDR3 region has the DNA TGTGCCAGCGGAGGCGGGGGGATTACAGATACGCAGTATTTT.

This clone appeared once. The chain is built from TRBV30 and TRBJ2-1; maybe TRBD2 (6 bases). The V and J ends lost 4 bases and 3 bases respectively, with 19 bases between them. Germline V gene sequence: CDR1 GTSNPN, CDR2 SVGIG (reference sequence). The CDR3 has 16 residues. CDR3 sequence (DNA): TGTGCCTGGACCCTTACGGGAGTCTCGGGCTACAATGAGCAGTTCTTC. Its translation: CAWTLTGVSGYNEQFF.

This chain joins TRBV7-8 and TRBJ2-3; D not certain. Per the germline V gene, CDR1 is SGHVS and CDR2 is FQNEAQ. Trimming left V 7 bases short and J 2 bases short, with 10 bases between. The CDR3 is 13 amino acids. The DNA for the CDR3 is TGTGCCAGCACCCTGGGCCTCACAGATACGCAGTATTTT. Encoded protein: CASTLGLTDTQYF. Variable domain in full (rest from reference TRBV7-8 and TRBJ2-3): GAGVSQSPRYKVAKRGQDVALRCDPISGHVSLFWYQQALGQGPEFLTYFQNEAQLDKSGLPSDRFFAERPEGSVSTLKIQRTQQEDSAVYLCASTLGLTDTQYFGPGTRLTVL.

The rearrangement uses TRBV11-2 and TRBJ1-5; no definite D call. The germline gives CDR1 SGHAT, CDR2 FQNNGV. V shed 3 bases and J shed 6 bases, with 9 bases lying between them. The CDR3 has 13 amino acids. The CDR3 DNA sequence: TGTGCCAGCAGCTTTTCGGAGAGTCAGCCCCAGCATTTT. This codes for CASSFSESQPQHF.

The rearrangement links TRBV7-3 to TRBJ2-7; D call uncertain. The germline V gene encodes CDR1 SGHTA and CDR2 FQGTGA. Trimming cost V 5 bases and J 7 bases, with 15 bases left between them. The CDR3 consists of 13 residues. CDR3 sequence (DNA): TGTGCCAGCAGCCCGGCCCCTATGACAGAGCAGTACTTC. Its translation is CASSPAPMTEQYF.

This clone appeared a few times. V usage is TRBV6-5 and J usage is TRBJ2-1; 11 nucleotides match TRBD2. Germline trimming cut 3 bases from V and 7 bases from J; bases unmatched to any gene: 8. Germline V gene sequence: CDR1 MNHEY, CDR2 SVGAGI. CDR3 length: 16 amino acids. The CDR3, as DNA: TGTGCCAGCAGTTATCTCACTAGCGGGGGAGGGAATGAGCAGTTCTTC. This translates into CASSYLTSGGGNEQFF.

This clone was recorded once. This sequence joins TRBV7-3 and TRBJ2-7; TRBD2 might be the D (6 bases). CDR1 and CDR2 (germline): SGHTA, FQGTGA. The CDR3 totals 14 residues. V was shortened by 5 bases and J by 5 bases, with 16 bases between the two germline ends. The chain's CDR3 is CASSPFGGYHEQYF. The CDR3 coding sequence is TGTGCCAGCAGCCCCTTCGGAGGGTACCACGAGCAGTACTTC.

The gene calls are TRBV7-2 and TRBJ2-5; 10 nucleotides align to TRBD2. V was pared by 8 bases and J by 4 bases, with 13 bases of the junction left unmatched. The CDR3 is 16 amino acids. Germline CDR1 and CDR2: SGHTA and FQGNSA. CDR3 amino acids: CASLSGGALLSETQYF. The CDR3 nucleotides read TGTGCCAGCTTAAGCGGGGGGGCCCTCCTCTCAGAGACCCAGTACTTC. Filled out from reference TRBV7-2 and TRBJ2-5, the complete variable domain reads GAGVSQSPSNKVTEKGKDVELRCDPISGHTALYWYRQSLGQGLEFLIYFQGNSAPDKSGLPSDRFSAERTGGSVSTLTIQRTQQEDSAVYLCASLSGGALLSETQYFGPGTRLLVL.

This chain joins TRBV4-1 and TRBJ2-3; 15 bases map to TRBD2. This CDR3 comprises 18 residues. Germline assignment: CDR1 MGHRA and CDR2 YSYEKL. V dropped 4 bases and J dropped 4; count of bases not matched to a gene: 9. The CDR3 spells CASSPRGLAGGRADTQYF. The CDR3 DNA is TGCGCCAGCAGCCCTCGTGGACTAGCGGGGGGGCGGGCAGATACGCAGTATTTT.

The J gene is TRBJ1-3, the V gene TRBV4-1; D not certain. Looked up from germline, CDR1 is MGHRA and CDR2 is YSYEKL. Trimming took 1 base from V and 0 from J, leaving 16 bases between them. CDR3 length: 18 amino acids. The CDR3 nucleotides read TGCGCCAGCAGCCAAGGTCTTTGGAGGAAGAGCTCTGGAAACACCATATATTTT. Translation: CASSQGLWRKSSGNTIYF.

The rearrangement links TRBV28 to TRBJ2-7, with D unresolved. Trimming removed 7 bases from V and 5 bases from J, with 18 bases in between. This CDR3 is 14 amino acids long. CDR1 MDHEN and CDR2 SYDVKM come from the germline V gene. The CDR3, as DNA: TGTGCCAGCACCCCACTATCCTCTAAGGACGAGCAGTACTTC. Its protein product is CASTPLSSKDEQYF.